This is a list of T cell receptor beta chains from one sample in a study of blood T cell repertoires in COVID-19. Only in-frame clones appear in the TCRdb table, and some are missing; sequencing was by immunoSEQ multiplex PCR. This sample has 50,000 or so clones, with around 86% found just once. Sample: peripheral blood. Source of these receptors: a man in his fifties with active COVID-19. Both conserved end residues are trimmed from each CDR3.

TRBV6-6	ASSYSGEGGQPQH
TRBV5-4	ASSFSGGAYNEQF
TRBV6-5	ASMPGQRGGYEQY
TRBV9	ASSVDMNTEAF
TRBV12-5	ASGLWGDEQF
TRBV19	ATSPNDYEQY
TRBV18	ASSPGQGEREKLF
TRBV3-1/TRBV3-2	ASSQDLGGPRDEQF
TRBV6-5	ASTFFSRERSEQY
TRBV6-1	ASSERGQGGQPQH
TRBV4-2	ASSQQGTGELF
TRBV10-3	AISGGVYNEQF
TRBV5-6	ASSLDRGTIQY
TRBV3-1/TRBV3-2	ASSQEAGSDTQY
TRBV5-5	ASSSELTNRQGAIGELF